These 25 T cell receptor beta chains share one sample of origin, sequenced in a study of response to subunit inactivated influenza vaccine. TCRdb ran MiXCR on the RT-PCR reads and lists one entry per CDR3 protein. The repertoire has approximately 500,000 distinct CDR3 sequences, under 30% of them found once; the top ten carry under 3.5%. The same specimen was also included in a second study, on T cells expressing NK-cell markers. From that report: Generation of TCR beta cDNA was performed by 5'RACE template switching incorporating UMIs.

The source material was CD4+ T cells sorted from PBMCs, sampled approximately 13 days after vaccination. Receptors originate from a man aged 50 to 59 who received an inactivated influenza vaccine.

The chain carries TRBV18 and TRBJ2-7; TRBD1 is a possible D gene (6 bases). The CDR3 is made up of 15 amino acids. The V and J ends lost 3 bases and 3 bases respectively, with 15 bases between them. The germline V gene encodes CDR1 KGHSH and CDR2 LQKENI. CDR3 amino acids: CASSPPQRGGYEQYF. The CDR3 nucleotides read TGTGCCAGCTCACCCCCGCAACGAGGGGGCTACGAGCAGTACTTC.

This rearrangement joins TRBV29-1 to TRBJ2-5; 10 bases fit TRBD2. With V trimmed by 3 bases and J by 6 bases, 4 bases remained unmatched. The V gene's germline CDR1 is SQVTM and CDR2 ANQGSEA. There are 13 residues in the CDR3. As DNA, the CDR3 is TGCAGCGTTGATTTAGCGGGGGGTCAGACCCAGTACTTC. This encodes CSVDLAGGQTQYF. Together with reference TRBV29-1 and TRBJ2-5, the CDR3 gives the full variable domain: SAVISQKPSRDICQRGTSLTIQCQVDSQVTMMFWYRQQPGQSLTLIATANQGSEATYESGFVIDKFPISRPNLTFSTLTVSNMSPEDSSIYLCSVDLAGGQTQYFGPGTRLLVL.

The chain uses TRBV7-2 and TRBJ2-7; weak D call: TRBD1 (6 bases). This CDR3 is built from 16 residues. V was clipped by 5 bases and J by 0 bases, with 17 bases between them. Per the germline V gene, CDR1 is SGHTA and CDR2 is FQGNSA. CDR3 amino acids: CASSVRTGQISYEQYF. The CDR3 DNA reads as TGTGCCAGCAGCGTACGGACGGGACAAATCTCCTACGAGCAGTACTTC.

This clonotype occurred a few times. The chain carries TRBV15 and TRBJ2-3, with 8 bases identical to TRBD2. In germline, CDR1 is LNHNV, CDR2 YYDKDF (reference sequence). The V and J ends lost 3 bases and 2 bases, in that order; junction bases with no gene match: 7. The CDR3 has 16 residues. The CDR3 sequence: CATSSFGTSFTDTQYF. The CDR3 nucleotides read TGTGCCACCAGCAGTTTCGGGACTAGTTTCACAGATACGCAGTATTTT.

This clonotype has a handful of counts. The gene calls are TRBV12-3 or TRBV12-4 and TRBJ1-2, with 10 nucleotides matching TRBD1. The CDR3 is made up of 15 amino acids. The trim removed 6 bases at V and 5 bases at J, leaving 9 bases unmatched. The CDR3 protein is CASSPSGTGAYGYTF. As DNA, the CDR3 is TGTGCCAGCAGCCCATCCGGGACAGGGGCTTATGGCTACACCTTC.

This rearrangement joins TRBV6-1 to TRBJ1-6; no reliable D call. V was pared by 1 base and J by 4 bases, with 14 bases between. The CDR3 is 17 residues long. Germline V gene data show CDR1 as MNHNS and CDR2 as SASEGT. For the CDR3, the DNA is TGTGCCAGCAGTGAAGGGGCTCTCGGAACATATAATTCACCCCTCCACTTT. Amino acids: CASSEGALGTYNSPLHF.

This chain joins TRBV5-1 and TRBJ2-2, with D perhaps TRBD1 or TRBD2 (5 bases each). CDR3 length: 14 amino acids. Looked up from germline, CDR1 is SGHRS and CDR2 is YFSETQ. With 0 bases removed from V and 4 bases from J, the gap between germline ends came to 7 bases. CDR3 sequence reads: CASSLGGTTGELFF. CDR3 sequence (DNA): TGCGCCAGCAGCTTGGGTGGGACCACCGGGGAGCTGTTTTTT.

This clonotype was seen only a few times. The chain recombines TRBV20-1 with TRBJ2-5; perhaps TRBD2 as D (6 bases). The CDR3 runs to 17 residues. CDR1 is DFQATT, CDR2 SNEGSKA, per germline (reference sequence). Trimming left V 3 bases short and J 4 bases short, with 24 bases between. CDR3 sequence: CSASTSTGTPQPETQYF. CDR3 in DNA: TGCAGTGCTAGCACTAGCACCGGGACGCCCCAACCAGAGACCCAGTACTTC.

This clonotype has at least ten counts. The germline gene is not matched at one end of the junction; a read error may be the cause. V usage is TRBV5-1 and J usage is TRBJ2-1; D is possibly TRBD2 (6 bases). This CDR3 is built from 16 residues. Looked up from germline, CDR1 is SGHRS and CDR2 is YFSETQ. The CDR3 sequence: CASSLSTGALYNAQFF. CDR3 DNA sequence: TGCGCCAGCAGCTTGTCTACGGGAGCTCTCTACAATGCGCAGTTCTTC.

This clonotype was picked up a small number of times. The CDR3, as DNA: TGCGCCAGCAGCTTGGAAGGGGGCGAACCGGGCGAGCAGTACTTC. It codes for CASSLEGGEPGEQYF. The chain carries TRBV5-1 and TRBJ2-7; TRBD1 agrees at 7 bases. The CDR3 is 15 amino acids. The V gene's germline CDR1 is SGHRS and CDR2 YFSETQ. The trim removed 0 bases at V and 6 bases at J, leaving 9 bases unmatched.

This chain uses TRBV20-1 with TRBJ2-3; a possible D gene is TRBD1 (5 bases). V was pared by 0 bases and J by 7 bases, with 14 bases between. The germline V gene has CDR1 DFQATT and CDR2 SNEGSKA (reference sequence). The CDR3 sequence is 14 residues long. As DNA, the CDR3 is TGCAGTGCTAGAGATGTCCAGGGCCTCTATACGCAGTATTTT. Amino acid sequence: CSARDVQGLYTQYF.

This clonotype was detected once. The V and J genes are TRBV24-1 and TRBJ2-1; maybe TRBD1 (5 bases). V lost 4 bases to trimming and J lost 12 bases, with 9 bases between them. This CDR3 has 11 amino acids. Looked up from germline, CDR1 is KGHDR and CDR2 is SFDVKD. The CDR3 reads CATSERGGQFF. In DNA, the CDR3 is TGTGCCACCAGTGAAAGGGGCGGGCAGTTCTTC.

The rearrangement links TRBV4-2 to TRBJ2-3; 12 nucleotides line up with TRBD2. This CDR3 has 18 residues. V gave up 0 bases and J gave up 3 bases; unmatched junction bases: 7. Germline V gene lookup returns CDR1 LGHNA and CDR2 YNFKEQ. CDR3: CASSQDRNLAGGTDTQYF. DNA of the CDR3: TGTGCCAGCAGCCAAGACAGGAACCTAGCGGGGGGGACAGATACGCAGTATTTT.

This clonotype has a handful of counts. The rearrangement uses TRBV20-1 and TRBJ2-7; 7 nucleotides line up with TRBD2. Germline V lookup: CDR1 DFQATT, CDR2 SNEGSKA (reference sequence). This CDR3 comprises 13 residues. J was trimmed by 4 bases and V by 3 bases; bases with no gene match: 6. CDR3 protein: CSASGGRDYEQYF. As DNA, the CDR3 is TGCAGTGCTAGTGGCGGGAGAGATTACGAGCAGTACTTC.

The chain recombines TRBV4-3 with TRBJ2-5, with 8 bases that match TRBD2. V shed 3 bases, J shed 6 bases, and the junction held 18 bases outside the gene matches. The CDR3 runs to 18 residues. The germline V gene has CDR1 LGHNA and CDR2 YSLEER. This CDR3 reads CASSHRTTPGLDGQTQYF. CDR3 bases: TGCGCCAGCAGCCACAGGACAACACCGGGACTAGACGGGCAGACCCAGTACTTC.

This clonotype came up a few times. The CDR3 nucleotides read TGTGCCAGCAGCTTAGGACTAGCGGAAAACAATGAGCAGTTCTTC. Protein product: CASSLGLAENNEQFF. The rearrangement uses TRBV7-9 and TRBJ2-1; TRBD2 matches 9 bases. The CDR3 is made up of 15 amino acids. V lost 1 base to trimming and J lost 5 bases; unmatched junction nucleotides: 3. The V gene's germline CDR1 is SEHNR and CDR2 FQNEAQ (reference sequence). Full variable domain (outside the CDR3, taken from reference TRBV7-9 and TRBJ2-1): DTGVSQNPRHKITKRGQNVTFRCDPISEHNRLYWYRQTLGQGPEFLTYFQNEAQLEKSRLLSDRFSAERPKGSFSTLEIQRTEQGDSAMYLCASSLGLAENNEQFFGPGTRLTVL.

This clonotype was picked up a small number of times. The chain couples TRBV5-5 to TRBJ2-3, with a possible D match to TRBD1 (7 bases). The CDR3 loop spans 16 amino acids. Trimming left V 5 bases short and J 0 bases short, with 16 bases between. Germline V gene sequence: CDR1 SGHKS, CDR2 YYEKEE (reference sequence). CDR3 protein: CASRPRGDPSTDTQYF. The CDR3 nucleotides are TGTGCCAGCAGGCCCAGGGGGGATCCTAGCACAGATACGCAGTATTTT.

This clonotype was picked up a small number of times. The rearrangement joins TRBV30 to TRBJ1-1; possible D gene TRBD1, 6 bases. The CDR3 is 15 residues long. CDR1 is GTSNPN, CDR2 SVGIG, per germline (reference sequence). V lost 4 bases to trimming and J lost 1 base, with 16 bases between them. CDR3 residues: CAWIRDIWGNTEAFF. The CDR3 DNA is TGTGCCTGGATTAGGGACATTTGGGGGAACACTGAAGCTTTCTTT.

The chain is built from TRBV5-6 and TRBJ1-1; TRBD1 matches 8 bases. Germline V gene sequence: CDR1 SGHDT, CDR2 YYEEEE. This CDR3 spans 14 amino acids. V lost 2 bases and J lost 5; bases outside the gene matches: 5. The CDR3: CASSFNRGKTEAFF. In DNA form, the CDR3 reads TGTGCCAGCAGCTTTAACAGGGGGAAGACTGAAGCTTTCTTT.

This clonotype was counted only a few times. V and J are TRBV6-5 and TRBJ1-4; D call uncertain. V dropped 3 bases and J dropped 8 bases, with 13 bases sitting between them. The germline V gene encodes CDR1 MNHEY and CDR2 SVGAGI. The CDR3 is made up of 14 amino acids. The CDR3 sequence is CASSYIRTSEKLFF. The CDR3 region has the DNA TGTGCCAGCAGTTATATTAGGACGTCGGAAAAACTGTTTTTT.

The CDR3 bases are TGCAGTGCTAGTATATCGGGAGCCCCCTACAATGAGCAGTTCTTC. Residues: CSASISGAPYNEQFF. The chain links TRBV20-1 to TRBJ2-1; a weak D match, TRBD2 (6 bases). V was cut by 3 bases and J by 2 bases, with 14 bases left in between. This CDR3 spans 15 amino acids. The germline V gene encodes CDR1 DFQATT and CDR2 SNEGSKA (reference sequence).

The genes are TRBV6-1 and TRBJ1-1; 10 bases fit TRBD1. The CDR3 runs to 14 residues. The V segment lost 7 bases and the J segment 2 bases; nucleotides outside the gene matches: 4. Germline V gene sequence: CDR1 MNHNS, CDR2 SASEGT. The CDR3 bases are TGTGCCAGCAAGGGACAGGGGCGCAACACTGAAGCTTTCTTT. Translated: CASKGQGRNTEAFF.

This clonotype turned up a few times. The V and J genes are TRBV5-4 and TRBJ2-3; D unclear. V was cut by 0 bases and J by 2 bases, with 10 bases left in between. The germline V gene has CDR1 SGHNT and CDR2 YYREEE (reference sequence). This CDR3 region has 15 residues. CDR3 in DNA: TGTGCCAGCAGCTTGGAGGCGCTACCCACAGATACGCAGTATTTT. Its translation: CASSLEALPTDTQYF.

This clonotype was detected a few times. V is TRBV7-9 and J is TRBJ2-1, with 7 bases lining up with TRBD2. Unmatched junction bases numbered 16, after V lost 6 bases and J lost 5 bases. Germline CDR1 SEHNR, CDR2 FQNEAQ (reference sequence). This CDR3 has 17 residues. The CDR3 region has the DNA TGTGCCAGCAGGCGCGGGGCCCGTACGGGGGGAAACAATGAGCAGTTCTTC. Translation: CASRRGARTGGNNEQFF.

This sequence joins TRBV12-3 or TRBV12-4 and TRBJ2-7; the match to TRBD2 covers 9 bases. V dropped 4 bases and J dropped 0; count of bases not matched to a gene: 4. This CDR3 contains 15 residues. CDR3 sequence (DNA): TGTGCCAGCAGTTCGACTAGCGGATTCTCCTACGAGCAGTACTTC. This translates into CASSSTSGFSYEQYF.